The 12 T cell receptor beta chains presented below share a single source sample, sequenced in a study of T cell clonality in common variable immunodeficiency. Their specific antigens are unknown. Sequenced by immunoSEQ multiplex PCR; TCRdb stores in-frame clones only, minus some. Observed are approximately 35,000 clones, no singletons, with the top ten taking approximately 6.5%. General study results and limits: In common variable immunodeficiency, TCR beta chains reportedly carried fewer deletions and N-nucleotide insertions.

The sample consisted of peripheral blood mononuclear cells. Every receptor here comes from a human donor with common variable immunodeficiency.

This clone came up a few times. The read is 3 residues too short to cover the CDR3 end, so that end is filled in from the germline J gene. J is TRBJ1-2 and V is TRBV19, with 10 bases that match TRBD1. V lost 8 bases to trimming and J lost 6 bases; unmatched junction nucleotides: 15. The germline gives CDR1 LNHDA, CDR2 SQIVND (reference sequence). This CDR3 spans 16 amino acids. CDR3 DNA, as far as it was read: TGTGCCAGTTGCCTCGTCCGGGACAGGGGTCTGGATGGC. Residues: CASCLVRDRGLDG. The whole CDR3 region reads CASCLVRDRGLDGYTF.

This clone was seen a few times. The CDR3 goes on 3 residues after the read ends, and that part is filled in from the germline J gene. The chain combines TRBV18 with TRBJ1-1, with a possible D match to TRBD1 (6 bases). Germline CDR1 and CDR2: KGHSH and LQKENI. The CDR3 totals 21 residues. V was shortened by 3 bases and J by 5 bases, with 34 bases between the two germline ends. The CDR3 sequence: CASSPTIGGFSADSEETEAFF. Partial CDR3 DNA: TGTGCCAGCTCACCGACAATAGGGGGATTTTCGGCAGATTCGGAGGAGACTGAA.

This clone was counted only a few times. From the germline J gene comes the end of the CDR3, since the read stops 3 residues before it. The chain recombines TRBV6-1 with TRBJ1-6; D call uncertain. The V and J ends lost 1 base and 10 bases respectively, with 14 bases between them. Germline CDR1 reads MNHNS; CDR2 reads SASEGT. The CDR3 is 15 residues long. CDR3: CASSEVGGGDSPLHF. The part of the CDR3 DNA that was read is TGTGCCAGCAGTGAAGTAGGCGGAGGAGACTCACCC.

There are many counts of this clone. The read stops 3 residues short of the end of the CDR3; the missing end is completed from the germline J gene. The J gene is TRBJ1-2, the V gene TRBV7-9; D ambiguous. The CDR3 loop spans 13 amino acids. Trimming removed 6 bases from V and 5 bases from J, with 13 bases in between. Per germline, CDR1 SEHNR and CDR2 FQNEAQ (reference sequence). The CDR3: CASRPPAGYGYTF. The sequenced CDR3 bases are TGTGCCAGCAGGCCCCCGGCGGGGTATGGC.

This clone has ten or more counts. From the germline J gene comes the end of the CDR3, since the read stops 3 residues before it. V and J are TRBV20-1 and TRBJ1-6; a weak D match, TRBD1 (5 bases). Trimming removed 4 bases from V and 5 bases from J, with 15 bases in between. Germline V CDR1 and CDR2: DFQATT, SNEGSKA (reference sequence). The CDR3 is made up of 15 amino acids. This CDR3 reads CSAMRAGGDNSPLHF. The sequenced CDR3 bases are TGCAGTGCTATGCGGGCCGGGGGTGATAATTCACCC.

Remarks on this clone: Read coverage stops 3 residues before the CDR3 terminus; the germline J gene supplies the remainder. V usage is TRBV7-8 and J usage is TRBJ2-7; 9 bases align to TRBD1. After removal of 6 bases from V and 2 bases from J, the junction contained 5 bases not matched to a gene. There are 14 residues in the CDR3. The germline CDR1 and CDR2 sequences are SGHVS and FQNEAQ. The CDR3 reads CASRSGTGPYEQYF. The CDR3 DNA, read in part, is TGTGCCAGCAGGTCCGGGACAGGGCCCTACGAG.

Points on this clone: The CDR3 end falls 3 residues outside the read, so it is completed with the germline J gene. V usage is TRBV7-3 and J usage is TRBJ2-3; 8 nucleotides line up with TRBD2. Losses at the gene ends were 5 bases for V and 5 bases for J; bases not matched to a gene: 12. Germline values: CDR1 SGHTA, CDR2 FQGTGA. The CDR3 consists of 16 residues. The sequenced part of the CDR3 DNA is TGTGCCAGCAGCCCAGGTCGAGCGGGGGTGGGAGATACG. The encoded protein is CASSPGRAGVGDT. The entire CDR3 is CASSPGRAGVGDTQYF.

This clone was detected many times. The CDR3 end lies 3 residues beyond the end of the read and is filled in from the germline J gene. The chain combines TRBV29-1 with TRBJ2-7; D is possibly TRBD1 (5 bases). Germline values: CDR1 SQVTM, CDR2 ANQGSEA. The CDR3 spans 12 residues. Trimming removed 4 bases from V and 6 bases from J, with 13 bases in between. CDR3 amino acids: CSVGAGKGEQYF. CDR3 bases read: TGCAGCGTTGGGGCAGGGAAAGGCGAG.

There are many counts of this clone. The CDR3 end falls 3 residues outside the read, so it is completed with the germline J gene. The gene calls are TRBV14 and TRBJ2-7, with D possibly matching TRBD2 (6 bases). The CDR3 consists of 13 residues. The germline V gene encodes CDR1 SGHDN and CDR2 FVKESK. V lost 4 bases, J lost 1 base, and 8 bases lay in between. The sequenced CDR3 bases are TGTGCCAGCAGCCTTAGCGGTTCCTACGAG. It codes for CASSLSGSYE. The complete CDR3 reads CASSLSGSYEQYF.

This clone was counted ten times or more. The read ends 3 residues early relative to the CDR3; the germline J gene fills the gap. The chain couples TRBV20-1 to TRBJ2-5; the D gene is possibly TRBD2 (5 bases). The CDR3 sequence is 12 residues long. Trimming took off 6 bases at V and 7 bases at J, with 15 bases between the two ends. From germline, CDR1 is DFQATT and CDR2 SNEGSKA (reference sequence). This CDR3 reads CSAQLEIGTQYF. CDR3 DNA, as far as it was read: TGCAGTGCACAACTAGAGATTGGGACC.

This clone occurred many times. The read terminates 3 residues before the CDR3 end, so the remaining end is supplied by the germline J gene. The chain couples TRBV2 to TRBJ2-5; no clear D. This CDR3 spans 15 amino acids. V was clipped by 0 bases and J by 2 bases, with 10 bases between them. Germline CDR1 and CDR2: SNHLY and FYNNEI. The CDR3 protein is CASSEALADQETQYF. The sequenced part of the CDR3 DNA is TGTGCCAGCAGTGAAGCGCTGGCGGATCAAGAGACC.

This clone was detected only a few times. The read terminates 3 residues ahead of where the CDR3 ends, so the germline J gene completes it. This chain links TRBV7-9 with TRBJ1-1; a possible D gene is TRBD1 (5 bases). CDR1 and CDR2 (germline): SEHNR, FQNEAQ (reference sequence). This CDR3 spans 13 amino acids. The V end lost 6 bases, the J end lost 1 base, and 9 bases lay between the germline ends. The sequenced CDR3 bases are TGTGCCAGCAGGGCGCAGGGGAACACTGAA. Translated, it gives CASRAQGNTE. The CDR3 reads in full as CASRAQGNTEAFF.